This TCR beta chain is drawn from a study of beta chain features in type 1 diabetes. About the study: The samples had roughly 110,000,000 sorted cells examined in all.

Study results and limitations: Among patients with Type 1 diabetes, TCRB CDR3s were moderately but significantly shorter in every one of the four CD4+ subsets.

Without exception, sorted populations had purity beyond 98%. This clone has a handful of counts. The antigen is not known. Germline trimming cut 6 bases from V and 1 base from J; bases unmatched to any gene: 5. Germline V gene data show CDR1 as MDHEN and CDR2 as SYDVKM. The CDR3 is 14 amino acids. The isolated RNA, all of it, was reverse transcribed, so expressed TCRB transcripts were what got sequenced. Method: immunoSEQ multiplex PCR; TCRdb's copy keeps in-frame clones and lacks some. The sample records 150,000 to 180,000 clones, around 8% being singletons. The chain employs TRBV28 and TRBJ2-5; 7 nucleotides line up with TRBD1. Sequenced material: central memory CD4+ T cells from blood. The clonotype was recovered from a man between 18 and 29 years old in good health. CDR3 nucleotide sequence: TGTGCCAGCAGCCCTGGGACAGCCCAAGAGACCCAGTACTTC. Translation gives CASSPGTAQETQYF.